This TCR beta chain was recovered during a study of blood T cell repertoires in COVID-19. Sequencing was performed with immunoSEQ multiplex PCR; in TCRdb, only in-frame clones are kept and a portion is missing. This sample has 140,000 or so clones, with more than 75% found just once. This clone has only one observation. The CDR3 length is 16 residues. Germline CDR1 SGHDN, CDR2 FVKESK. With V trimmed by 1 base and J by 1 base, 5 bases remained unmatched. This clonotype originated in a human donor with acute or convalescent COVID-19. The donor label of this sample is uncertain. The V call is TRBV14, the J call TRBJ2-3, with 7 bases matching TRBD2. The sequenced sample consisted of peripheral blood. CDR3 sequence: CASSQVAGVGTDTQYF. CDR3 nucleotides: TGTGCCAGCAGCCAAGTTGCGGGGGTGGGCACAGATACGCAGTATTTT. The complete variable domain, with remaining parts taken from reference TRBV14 and TRBJ2-3, reads EAGVTQFPSHSVIEKGQTVTLRCDPISGHDNLYWYRRVMGKEIKFLLHFVKESKQDESGMPNNRFLAERTGGTYSTLKVQPAELEDSGVYFCASSQVAGVGTDTQYFGPGTRLTVL.